Listed below are T cell receptor beta chains from one sample, sequenced in a study of cytomegalovirus exposure and HLA in healthy donors. Libraries were prepared by immunoSEQ multiplex PCR; TCRdb keeps only in-frame clonotypes and omits some of them. The top ten hold 0.7% to 0.95% of the sample, which has about 170,000 clones, roughly 80% seen once. Sequenced input: PBMCs. Every receptor here comes from a woman in her late teens or twenties in good health and CMV-seronegative. Both conserved end residues are trimmed from each CDR3.

V	J	CDR3
TRBV28	TRBJ2-2	ASSLGTVNTGELF
TRBV19	TRBJ1-5	ASSEAGAQH
TRBV14	TRBJ1-4	ASSPQGAFNEKLF
TRBV28	TRBJ2-1	ASSLHSGSNEQF
TRBV27	TRBJ2-2	ASSLSSSWGADTGELF
TRBV15	TRBJ2-1	ATSRGGRRPYNEQF
TRBV7-7	TRBJ2-3	ASSNNRAVAATDTQY
TRBV28	TRBJ2-1	ASGPQGLGNEQF
TRBV12-5	TRBJ1-5	ASGLVQGQGIFQPQH
TRBV28	TRBJ2-7	ASSTGQESYEQY
TRBV6-1	TRBJ1-6	ASSEARSSYNSPLH
TRBV2	TRBJ2-5	ASSFPGQIKTQY
TRBV7-8	TRBJ2-3	ASSLRRLASRFSTDTQY
TRBV10-2	TRBJ2-1	ASTSDAGRNEQF
TRBV6-4	TRBJ2-3	ASSDALAGETQY